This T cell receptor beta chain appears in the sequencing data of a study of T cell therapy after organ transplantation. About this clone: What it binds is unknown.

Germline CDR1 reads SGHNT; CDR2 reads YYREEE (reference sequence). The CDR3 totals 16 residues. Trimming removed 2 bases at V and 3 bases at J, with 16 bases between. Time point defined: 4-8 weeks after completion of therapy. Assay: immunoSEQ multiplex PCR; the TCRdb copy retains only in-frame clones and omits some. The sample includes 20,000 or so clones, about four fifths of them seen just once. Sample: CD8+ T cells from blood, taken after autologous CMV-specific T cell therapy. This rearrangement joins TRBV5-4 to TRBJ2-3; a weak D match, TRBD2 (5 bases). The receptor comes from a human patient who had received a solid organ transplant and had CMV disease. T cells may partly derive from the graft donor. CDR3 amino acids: CASSLGSGVATDTQYF. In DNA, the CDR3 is TGTGCCAGCAGCTTAGGATCCGGGGTGGCGACAGATACGCAGTATTTT. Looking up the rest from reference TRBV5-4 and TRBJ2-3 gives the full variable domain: ETGVTQSPTHLIKTRGQQVTLRCSSQSGHNTVSWYQQALGQGPQFIFQYYREEENGRGNFPPRFSGLQFPNYSSELNVNALELDDSALYLCASSLGSGVATDTQYFGPGTRLTVL.